The 11 T cell receptor beta chains presented below share a single source sample, sequenced in a study of cytomegalovirus exposure and HLA in healthy donors. The PCR was carried out with 60 Vbeta primers and 13 Jbeta primers. Sequencing used immunoSEQ multiplex PCR; TCRdb keeps in-frame clones, though not all of them. The repertoire holds about 150,000 clones, with 84% as singletons. Sequencing was performed on PBMCs. The receptors were gathered from a man aged 18 to 35 in good health and CMV-seronegative.

CDR3: CASSLKFSGLANFTDTQYF. In DNA form, the CDR3 reads TGTGCCAGCAGCTTAAAATTTTCGGGACTAGCGAACTTCACAGATACGCAGTATTTT. The rearrangement joins TRBV7-9 to TRBJ2-3, with TRBD2 matching 10 bases. Looked up from germline, CDR1 is SEHNR and CDR2 is FQNEAQ (reference sequence). With 2 bases clipped from V and 2 bases from J, the junction kept 13 bases outside the gene matches. The length of the CDR3 is 19 residues.

This rearrangement joins TRBV28 to TRBJ1-2; possible D gene TRBD1, 5 bases. The CDR3 consists of 14 residues. The V end lost 8 bases, the J end lost 4 bases, and 17 bases lay between the germline ends. CDR1 and CDR2 (germline): MDHEN, SYDVKM. CDR3 in amino acids: CASETDGRAYGYTF. The CDR3 bases are TGTGCCAGCGAAACAGACGGCAGGGCCTATGGCTACACCTTC.

This rearrangement joins TRBV7-3 to TRBJ1-1; 8 bases fit TRBD1. Germline lookup yields CDR1 SGHTA and CDR2 FQGTGA. The CDR3 is 13 residues long. V gave up 3 bases and J gave up 3 bases; unmatched junction bases: 0. CDR3 residues: CASSLDRDTEAFF. CDR3 nucleotide sequence: TGTGCCAGCAGCTTGGACAGGGACACTGAAGCTTTCTTT.

The chain joins TRBV7-9 to TRBJ1-1, with TRBD1 identical over 7 bases. The CDR3 totals 14 residues. V shed 5 bases, J shed 5 bases, and the junction held 8 bases outside the gene matches. CDR1 and CDR2 (germline): SEHNR, FQNEAQ (reference sequence). Written as DNA, the CDR3 is TGTGCCAGCAGCCCTCAGGGGGTAGGGACTGAAGCTTTCTTT. As protein: CASSPQGVGTEAFF.

The chain employs TRBV2 and TRBJ2-7; D might be TRBD1 (5 bases). CDR3 length: 13 amino acids. Trimming left V 3 bases short and J 2 bases short, with 8 bases between. Germline lookup yields CDR1 SNHLY and CDR2 FYNNEI. The CDR3 nucleotides are TGTGCCAGCAGTGATCTGGGGCCCTACGAGCAGTACTTC. It codes for CASSDLGPYEQYF. Filled out from reference TRBV2 and TRBJ2-7, the complete variable domain reads EPEVTQTPSHQVTQMGQEVILRCVPISNHLYFYWYRQILGQKVEFLVSFYNNEISEKSEIFDDQFSVERPDGSNFTLKIRSTKLEDSAMYFCASSDLGPYEQYFGPGTRLTVT.

The gene calls are TRBV5-5 and TRBJ2-1, with D perhaps matching TRBD1 (6 bases). The V gene lost 1 base and the J gene lost 2 bases, with 10 bases spanning the gap. CDR1 SGHKS and CDR2 YYEKEE come from the germline V gene (reference sequence). The CDR3 is 15 residues long. The CDR3 nucleotides read TGTGCCAGCAGCTTGTCGACAGGACCCTACAATGAGCAGTTCTTC. Translating it yields CASSLSTGPYNEQFF.

The gene calls are TRBV5-1 and TRBJ2-4, with 8 bases lining up with TRBD1. Germline trimming cut 4 bases from V and 0 bases from J; bases unmatched to any gene: 6. Germline lookup yields CDR1 SGHRS and CDR2 YFSETQ. The CDR3 totals 16 residues. Written as DNA, the CDR3 is TGCGCCAGCAGCCCGTGGACAGGGCTAGCCAAAAACATTCAGTACTTC. It specifies CASSPWTGLAKNIQYF.

The chain is built from TRBV10-2 and TRBJ1-1, with D possibly TRBD1 on 5 matching bases. CDR3 size: 14 residues. The V end lost 6 bases, the J end lost 0 bases, and 11 bases lay between the germline ends. CDR1 is WSHSY, CDR2 SAAADI, per germline. Written as DNA, the CDR3 is TGCGCCAGCAGGACAGCAACAATGAACACTGAAGCTTTCTTT. Its protein is CASRTATMNTEAFF.

The rearrangement joins TRBV11-3 to TRBJ1-2; D gene uncertain. Trimming stripped 1 base from V and 2 bases from J, with 5 bases between. Germline V CDR1 and CDR2: SGHNT, YENEEA. The CDR3 loop spans 13 amino acids. CDR3 loop: CASSLGGNYGYTF. Here the CDR3 DNA reads TGTGCCAGCAGCTTAGGCGGAAACTATGGCTACACCTTC.

CDR3 residues: CASSQVLHEQYF. CDR3 bases: TGCGCCAGCAGCCAAGTGCTACACGAGCAGTACTTC. This chain connects TRBV4-1 to TRBJ2-7; D is uncertain. The CDR3 extends over 12 amino acids. V lost 1 base, J lost 5 bases, and 6 bases lay in between. Germline lookup yields CDR1 MGHRA and CDR2 YSYEKL.

This clone was detected a few times. One end of the junction fails to match germline, which may point to a read error. The V gene is TRBV7-7, the J gene TRBJ2-7, with 7 bases lining up with TRBD2. CDR3 size: 14 residues. Germline V gene lookup returns CDR1 SSHAT and CDR2 FNYEAQ (reference sequence). CDR3 protein: CASSLVLGTTEQYF. The DNA for the CDR3 is TGTGCTAGCAGCTTAGTCCTCGGGACTACGGAGCAGTACTTC.